This T cell receptor beta chain was sequenced in a study of response to subunit inactivated influenza vaccine. TCRdb reanalysed the RT-PCR reads using MiXCR and keeps one entry per CDR3 protein. The data contain around 850,000 distinct CDR3 sequences, around a sixth of them singletons. Study-level points and caveats: Seasonal influenza vaccination, on each occasion, was suggested by the authors to recruit few new T cells.

Trimming took 5 bases from V and 0 from J, leaving 12 bases between them. The CDR3 sequence is 15 residues long. In germline, CDR1 is SGHVS, CDR2 FQNEAQ. This clonotype has more than one count but fewer than ten. Its antigen is still unknown. The rearrangement links TRBV7-8 to TRBJ2-3, with D unresolved. The TCR originated in a man aged 50 to 59 who received an inactivated influenza vaccine. Material: PBMCs from blood, obtained less than 6 days after vaccination. CDR3 bases: TGTGCCAGCAGCCAAGAGCCTTATAGCACAGATACGCAGTATTTT. This gives the protein CASSQEPYSTDTQYF.